A single sample is the source of the 15 T cell receptor beta chains below, sequenced in a study of OX40 agonist ivuxolimab in advanced cancers. TCRdb's copy holds only in-frame clones and misses some; the assay was immunoSEQ multiplex PCR. This sample carries about 79,000 clones, less than 95% of them seen once, and the ten largest clones take approximately 0.3%. Here the sequenced sample was CD4+ or CD8+ T cells sorted from blood, taken in a trial of the OX40 agonist ivuxolimab. Receptors originate from an adult with an advanced solid tumor such as melanoma, head and neck, liver or kidney cancer.

The V call is TRBV5-1, the J call TRBJ2-1; unclear D gene. Germline values: CDR1 SGHRS, CDR2 YFSETQ. The CDR3 extends over 15 amino acids. Between the trimmed V and J ends, which lost 3 bases and 1 base, there was a span of 11 bases. CDR3 coding DNA: TGCGCCAGCAGCTCGTCGTCTGGGTCCTACAATGAGCAGTTCTTC. Protein product: CASSSSSGSYNEQFF.

The chain carries TRBV6-5 and TRBJ2-2, with D tentatively TRBD1 (5 bases). The CDR3 totals 14 residues. CDR1 and CDR2 (germline): MNHEY, SVGAGI. The V gene lost 7 bases and the J gene lost 7 bases, with 16 bases spanning the gap. The CDR3 sequence is CASTRQGKGGELFF. CDR3 sequence (DNA): TGTGCCAGCACGAGGCAGGGAAAGGGCGGGGAGCTGTTTTTT.

This clone has only a few counts. This chain connects TRBV7-6 to TRBJ2-2; D call uncertain. This CDR3 is built from 16 residues. The V gene's germline CDR1 is SGHVS and CDR2 FNYEAQ. The V gene lost 4 bases and the J gene lost 1 base, with 13 bases spanning the gap. The CDR3 coding sequence is TGTGCCAGCAGCTCACAAGGAAAACTGAACACCGGGGAGCTGTTTTTT. Encoded protein: CASSSQGKLNTGELFF.

V gene TRBV11-2 combines with J gene TRBJ2-1, with 9 bases identical to TRBD2. V was clipped by 1 base and J by 2 bases; unmatched bases: 6. The germline CDR1 and CDR2 sequences are SGHAT and FQNNGV. The CDR3 is 17 residues long. The CDR3 loop reads CASSLVELAGAYNEQFF. The CDR3 DNA reads TGTGCCAGCAGCTTAGTCGAATTAGCGGGGGCCTACAATGAGCAGTTCTTC. Complete variable domain (other parts from reference TRBV11-2 and TRBJ2-1): EAGVAQSPRYKIIEKRQSVAFWCNPISGHATLYWYQQILGQGPKLLIQFQNNGVVDDSQLPKDRFSAERLKGVDSTLKIQPAKLEDSAVYLCASSLVELAGAYNEQFFGPGTRLTVL.

The chain couples TRBV30 to TRBJ1-1; D is unresolved. This CDR3 contains 12 residues. Trimming took 0 bases from V and 5 from J, leaving 7 bases between them. Germline assignment: CDR1 GTSNPN and CDR2 SVGIG (reference sequence). The CDR3 is CAWSVRATEAFF. CDR3 sequence (DNA): TGTGCCTGGAGTGTACGGGCTACTGAAGCTTTCTTT.

The chain joins TRBV18 to TRBJ2-2, with 9 positions matching TRBD2. The CDR3 sequence is 15 residues long. CDR1 is KGHSH, CDR2 LQKENI, per germline. The junction had 3 bases not matched to a gene; V was cut back by 4 bases and J by 3 bases. The CDR3 DNA follows: TGTGCCAGCTCACAATTAGCGGGGGACACCGGGGAGCTGTTTTTT. Translated: CASSQLAGDTGELFF. The whole variable domain, filled in from reference TRBV18 and TRBJ2-2, reads NAGVMQNPRHLVRRRGQEARLRCSPMKGHSHVYWYRQLPEEGLKFMVYLQKENIIDESGMPKERFSAEFPKEGPSILRIQQVVRGDSAAYFCASSQLAGDTGELFFGEGSRLTVL.

This clone was found once. The chain recombines TRBV10-1 with TRBJ2-5, with 7 positions matching TRBD1. The germline gives CDR1 WNHNN, CDR2 SYGVQD (reference sequence). This CDR3 has 13 amino acids. The V and J ends lost 8 bases and 5 bases, in that order; junction bases with no gene match: 8. The CDR3 region has the DNA TGCGCCAGCGCCAGACAGGGCTCCGAGACCCAGTACTTC. This gives the protein CASARQGSETQYF.

The rearrangement links TRBV5-1 to TRBJ2-3, with D maybe TRBD2 (5 bases). CDR3 length equals 14 residues. Trimming took 4 bases from V and 0 from J, leaving 9 bases between them. Germline V gives CDR1 SGHRS, CDR2 YFSETQ. The CDR3, as DNA: TGCGCCAGCAGCGGGTGGACTAGCACAGATACGCAGTATTTT. The encoded protein is CASSGWTSTDTQYF.

The chain joins TRBV15 to TRBJ1-3; D not certain. The V and J ends lost 0 bases and 0 bases respectively, with 9 bases between them. CDR1 is LNHNV, CDR2 YYDKDF, per germline (reference sequence). This CDR3 contains 16 residues. The CDR3 DNA reads TGTGCCACCAGCAGAGATCCTGGGGTCTCTGGAAACACCATATATTTT. Its protein is CATSRDPGVSGNTIYF. Variable domain in full (rest from reference TRBV15 and TRBJ1-3): DAMVIQNPRYQVTQFGKPVTLSCSQTLNHNVMYWYQQKSSQAPKLLFHYYDKDFNNEADTPDNFQSRRPNTSFCFLDIRSPGLGDTAMYLCATSRDPGVSGNTIYFGEGSWLTVV.

The chain employs TRBV6-6 and TRBJ2-3, with D uncertain. V lost 3 bases, J lost 0 bases, and 7 bases lay in between. The CDR3 contains 14 residues. Per the germline V gene, CDR1 is MNHNY and CDR2 is SVGAGI (reference sequence). The CDR3 DNA follows: TGTGCCAGCAGTTATCAGACGAGCACAGATACGCAGTATTTT. Translating gives CASSYQTSTDTQYF.

Only a few counts were recorded for this clone. The rearrangement links TRBV5-6 to TRBJ1-6, with a weak D call TRBD1 (5 bases). The germline gives CDR1 SGHDT, CDR2 YYEEEE. V was shortened by 3 bases and J by 6 bases, with 13 bases between the two germline ends. This CDR3 comprises 15 residues. The CDR3 region is CASSWDDSPNSPLHF. The CDR3 DNA sequence: TGTGCCAGCAGCTGGGATGACAGTCCTAATTCACCCCTCCACTTT.

The chain is built from TRBV19 and TRBJ1-5; 7 bases map to TRBD1. V was pared by 7 bases and J by 3 bases, with 6 bases of the junction left unmatched. The CDR3 is 14 amino acids. Germline V CDR1 and CDR2: LNHDA, SQIVND (reference sequence). The CDR3 bases are TGTGCCAGTAACAAAGACAGGGCCAATCAGCCCCAGCATTTT. It encodes CASNKDRANQPQHF.

V is TRBV9 and J is TRBJ1-4; D call uncertain. CDR3 size: 15 residues. V lost 0 bases to trimming and J lost 0 bases, with 6 bases between them. From germline, CDR1 is SGDLS and CDR2 YYNGEE. The CDR3 coding sequence is TGTGCCAGCAGCGTAGGAGGGACAACTAATGAAAAACTGTTTTTT. Its translation is CASSVGGTTNEKLFF.

This chain uses TRBV11-2 with TRBJ2-3, with a tentative D call TRBD1 (6 bases). Trimming shortened V by 6 bases and J by 4 bases, and 17 bases separated the two germline ends. This CDR3 spans 15 amino acids. The germline V gene has CDR1 SGHAT and CDR2 FQNNGV. The CDR3 DNA is TGTGCCAGCAGTCGGGACATCAGTGGGTCAGATACGCAGTATTTT. Its translation is CASSRDISGSDTQYF.

The CDR3: CASSLAERTYEQYV. The CDR3 DNA reads TGTGCTAGCAGCTTAGCGGAAAGGACCTACGAGCAGTACGTC. This sequence joins TRBV7-7 and TRBJ2-7, with TRBD2 as a possible D gene (6 bases). The length of the CDR3 is 14 residues. The V gene's germline CDR1 is SSHAT and CDR2 FNYEAQ (reference sequence).